This T cell receptor beta chain comes out of a study of vaccination and CD4 T cells after COVID-19. Turning to this clonotype: Its antigen is not known.

The Oncomine TCR Beta short-read assay sequenced DNA from cultured CD4+ T cells. TCRdb reprocessed the PCR reads via MiXCR and lists one record per CDR3 protein. There are about 14,000 distinct CDR3 sequences in the sample; less than 55% occur only once, and about 8.8% lies in the top ten. The V gene's germline CDR1 is MNHEY and CDR2 SMNVEV (reference sequence). Trimming cost V 4 bases and J 6 bases, with 13 bases left between them. This CDR3 spans 14 amino acids. Regarding treatment: approximately 9-day PBMC culture with coronavirus spike peptide pools or control peptides (ViraFEST assay). This sequence originates from a human donor who had recovered from COVID-19. The rearrangement links TRBV27 to TRBJ2-1; TRBD2 might be the D (7 bases). The sequenced material came from CD4+ T cells from blood, cultured in vitro. The CDR3 loop is CASSSWGGPNEQFF. In DNA form, the CDR3 reads TGTGCCAGCAGTTCGTGGGGGGGCCCCAATGAGCAGTTCTTC.